What follows are 9 T cell receptor beta chains derived from one specimen sequenced in a study of T cells in Graves' hyperthyroidism and ophthalmopathy. TCR beta CDR3 regions were amplified from RNA. First-round RT-PCR of the TCR CDR3 relied on the HTBI primer set. TCRdb recomputed calls from the multiplex PCR reads with MiXCR, one row per CDR3 protein. The table records hundreds of thousands of distinct CDR3 sequences, 20% of them present only once. The sequencing input was blood. The receptors shown here come from a man aged 40-55 years with Graves' ophthalmopathy.

This chain connects TRBV6-1 to TRBJ2-7; D gene unclear. Trimming left V 7 bases short and J 0 bases short, with 19 bases between. Germline CDR1 is MNHNS and CDR2 is SASEGT. The length of the CDR3 is 16 residues. CDR3: CASNLHPLPSSYEQYF. CDR3 DNA: TGTGCCAGCAACCTCCACCCTCTACCAAGCTCCTACGAGCAGTACTTC.

The genes are TRBV7-9 and TRBJ2-1, with 13 positions matching TRBD2. The CDR3 has 16 amino acids. The V gene end was trimmed by 5 bases and the J gene end by 3 bases; junction bases not matched to a gene: 4. CDR1 is SEHNR and CDR2 is FQNEAQ in the germline V gene (reference sequence). The chain's CDR3 is CASSPTSGRIYNEQFF. In nucleotides, the CDR3 is TGTGCCAGCAGCCCGACTAGCGGGAGGATCTACAATGAGCAGTTCTTC.

This clonotype has at least ten counts. J is TRBJ2-1 and V is TRBV20-1; 11 bases are shared with TRBD1. The CDR3 extends over 15 amino acids. The J segment lost 6 bases and the V segment lost 1 base, leaving 5 bases of the junction unmatched. Germline V CDR1 and CDR2: DFQATT, SNEGSKA (reference sequence). The DNA of the CDR3 is TGCAGTGCTAGAGCCGGACAGGGGGCGTTCAATGAGCAGTTCTTC. Its translation: CSARAGQGAFNEQFF.

This clonotype was counted a few times. The chain uses TRBV20-1 and TRBJ2-7; D may match TRBD1 or TRBD2 (5 bases each). This CDR3 comprises 14 residues. Between the trimmed V and J ends, which lost 3 bases and 2 bases, there was a span of 14 bases. Germline-derived CDR1 and CDR2 are DFQATT and SNEGSKA (reference sequence). DNA for the CDR3: TGCAGTGCTAGTAAGGCAGGGAGTACCTACGAGCAGTACTTC. Translation gives CSASKAGSTYEQYF.

This clonotype was picked up many times. The V and J genes are TRBV12-3 or TRBV12-4 and TRBJ2-7; TRBD2 aligns across 7 bases. The ends lost 6 bases at V and 5 bases at J; junction bases unmatched: 7. CDR3 length: 13 amino acids. The CDR3 protein is CASSLGRVHEQYF. The CDR3 DNA reads as TGTGCCAGCAGCCTGGGGAGGGTCCACGAGCAGTACTTC.

This clonotype has a handful of counts. V is TRBV19 and J is TRBJ2-7, with TRBD1 matching over 7 bases. The CDR3 is made up of 14 amino acids. Germline V gene data show CDR1 as LNHDA and CDR2 as SQIVND (reference sequence). After removal of 4 bases from V and 3 bases from J, the junction contained 6 bases not matched to a gene. The CDR3 DNA sequence: TGTGCCAGTAGTACCGGGACAGAAGACTACGAGCAGTACTTC. Translating it yields CASSTGTEDYEQYF. The entire variable domain, with the rest obtained from reference TRBV19 and TRBJ2-7, is as follows: DGGITQSPKYLFRKEGQNVTLSCEQNLNHDAMYWYRQDPGQGLRLIYYSQIVNDFQKGDIAEGYSVSREKKESFPLTVTSAQKNPTAFYLCASSTGTEDYEQYFGPGTRLTVT.

The chain links TRBV29-1 to TRBJ2-1; D gene uncertain. Germline values: CDR1 SQVTM, CDR2 ANQGSEA. The germline V and J ends were trimmed by 7 bases and 0 bases, with 16 bases remaining between them. The CDR3 has 15 residues. The CDR3 coding sequence is TGCAGCGGCACGGGCAGGATCAGCTCCTACAATGAGCAGTTCTTC. Protein sequence: CSGTGRISSYNEQFF.

The CDR3 DNA reads as TGTGCCAGCAGCCAAACATTATATGAGCAGTTCTTC. Its protein is CASSQTLYEQFF. This chain uses TRBV4-2 with TRBJ2-1; unclear D gene. This CDR3 has 12 amino acids. V was cut by 2 bases and J by 8 bases, with 7 bases left in between. Germline V CDR1 and CDR2: LGHNA, YNFKEQ.

This clonotype was observed many times. The chain couples TRBV28 to TRBJ1-2; D possibly corresponds to TRBD1 (6 bases). The germline V and J ends were trimmed by 8 bases and 4 bases, with 11 bases remaining between them. This CDR3 has 12 amino acids. Germline V CDR1 and CDR2: MDHEN, SYDVKM. CDR3 DNA sequence: TGTGCCAGCTCACCCAGGGGCTATGGCTACACCTTC. Translating gives CASSPRGYGYTF.